This T cell receptor beta chain is from a study of cytotoxic CD8 clonotypes in ibrutinib-treated CLL. Overall study: Mean per-sample yields comprised around 280,000 productive templates and roughly 86,000 productive rearrangements.

General observations from the study: Sampling of sustained-remission and progressing patients occurred at differing times. Baseline values of clonality outstripped age-matched healthy donors and followed circulating CD8+ T-cell counts. Clonality increased at ibrutinib response, then returned toward baseline at progression.

CDR1 is SGHTA and CDR2 is FQGNSA in the germline V gene. The CDR3 is 12 amino acids. V lost 4 bases, J lost 10 bases, and 13 bases lay in between. The repertoire was sequenced with immunoSEQ multiplex PCR; TCRdb's copy has only in-frame clones and lacks some. The table lists 130,000 to 150,000 clones, about 80% of them singletons, with over 10% in the top ten. This clone was seen a handful of times. Its antigen is not identified. The sample here was PBMCs, taken after 12 months of ibrutinib treatment. The sequence was obtained from a human donor with chronic lymphocytic leukemia. The V call is TRBV7-2, the J call TRBJ1-1, with a weak D call TRBD1 (6 bases). The CDR3 nucleotides read TGTGCCAGCAGCTCCTACAGGGAAAGAGCTTTCTTT. Translation gives CASSSYRERAFF. Full variable domain (missing parts from reference TRBV7-2 and TRBJ1-1): GAGVSQSPSNKVTEKGKDVELRCDPISGHTALYWYRQSLGQGLEFLIYFQGNSAPDKSGLPSDRFSAERTGGSVSTLTIQRTQQEDSAVYLCASSSYRERAFFGQGTRLTVV.